This passage covers 20 T cell receptor beta chains from one sample sequenced in a study of cytomegalovirus exposure and HLA in healthy donors. Researchers ran the PCR with 60 Vbeta and 13 Jbeta primers. Profiled with immunoSEQ multiplex PCR; TCRdb holds only in-frame clones, not every one. The data hold approximately 100,000 clones, with roughly three quarters observed a single time. The sequenced material came from PBMCs. These receptor sequences come from a man aged 35 to 55 in good health and CMV-seronegative.

The chain joins TRBV5-1 to TRBJ1-1; 8 bases are shared with TRBD1. From germline, CDR1 is SGHRS and CDR2 YFSETQ. The CDR3 totals 16 residues. V shed 2 bases, J shed 3 bases, and the junction held 9 bases outside the gene matches. CDR3 residues: CASSFPGQARHTEAFF. The DNA of the CDR3 is TGCGCCAGCAGCTTCCCGGGACAGGCCCGGCACACTGAAGCTTTCTTT.

The chain uses TRBV27 and TRBJ1-5; 7 nucleotides agree with TRBD1. CDR3 length: 15 amino acids. J lost 3 bases, V lost 0 bases, and 2 bases had no gene match. In germline, CDR1 is MNHEY, CDR2 SMNVEV (reference sequence). This CDR3 reads CASSLSQGSNQPQHF. As DNA, the CDR3 is TGTGCCAGCAGTTTATCACAGGGGTCCAATCAGCCCCAGCATTTT.

The chain has TRBV10-3 and TRBJ1-2; D is undetermined. Trimming removed 8 bases at V and 3 bases at J, with 13 bases between. Germline V gene sequence: CDR1 ENHRY, CDR2 SYGVKD. CDR3 length equals 13 residues. This CDR3 reads CAIQGTTDYGYTF. The CDR3 region has the DNA TGTGCCATCCAAGGAACTACCGACTATGGCTACACCTTC.

V usage is TRBV10-3 and J usage is TRBJ1-5; TRBD1 is a possible D gene (6 bases). The germline V gene encodes CDR1 ENHRY and CDR2 SYGVKD. Between the trimmed V and J ends, which lost 10 bases and 4 bases, there was a span of 17 bases. The CDR3 consists of 14 residues. CDR3 DNA sequence: TGTGCCACCCAGGTCGGGACAATTAATCAGCCCCAGCATTTT. As protein: CATQVGTINQPQHF.

The chain joins TRBV15 to TRBJ1-2; D not resolved. The V end was cut by 0 bases, the J end by 3 bases, with 8 bases between. In germline, CDR1 is LNHNV, CDR2 YYDKDF (reference sequence). The CDR3 sequence is 14 residues long. The CDR3 region has the DNA TGTGCCACCAGCAGAGATTCGGGGTACTATGGCTACACCTTC. Its protein is CATSRDSGYYGYTF.

As DNA, the CDR3 is TGTGCCACTCGGCTGGACTGGAGGGACGAGCAGTACTTC. This translates into CATRLDWRDEQYF. This chain connects TRBV6-6 to TRBJ2-7, with D perhaps TRBD2 (6 bases). Germline loops: CDR1 MNHNY, CDR2 SVGAGI (reference sequence). This CDR3 contains 13 residues. The V end lost 10 bases, the J end lost 5 bases, and 18 bases lay between the germline ends.

This chain connects TRBV11-2 to TRBJ2-7; TRBD1 agrees at 9 bases. V shed 8 bases, J shed 1 base, and the junction held 9 bases outside the gene matches. Per the germline V gene, CDR1 is SGHAT and CDR2 is FQNNGV. The length of the CDR3 is 15 residues. Written as DNA, the CDR3 is TGTGCCAGCCAACGAACGGGACAGGGATCCTACGAGCAGTACTTC. Encoded protein: CASQRTGQGSYEQYF.

The chain employs TRBV6-6 and TRBJ2-5, with TRBD2 matching 9 bases. The CDR3 extends over 16 amino acids. V gave up 7 bases and J gave up 1 base; unmatched junction bases: 10. Looked up from germline, CDR1 is MNHNY and CDR2 is SVGAGI (reference sequence). The CDR3 nucleotides read TGTGCCAGCACCCTGAGAGCGGGGGGTCTCCAAGAGACCCAGTACTTC. As protein: CASTLRAGGLQETQYF.

The V and J genes are TRBV5-6 and TRBJ1-4, with D possibly TRBD1 on 6 matching bases. The CDR3 contains 16 residues. The germline V gene encodes CDR1 SGHDT and CDR2 YYEEEE. V lost 2 bases, J lost 0 bases, and 11 bases lay in between. CDR3 bases: TGTGCCAGCAGCTTACGAACAGGGACAACTAATGAAAAACTGTTTTTT. This sequence encodes CASSLRTGTTNEKLFF.

The count of this clone is one. The V and J genes are TRBV28 and TRBJ1-2, with D perhaps matching TRBD1 (6 bases). This CDR3 is built from 13 residues. V was trimmed by 5 bases and J by 4 bases, leaving 11 bases between them. CDR1 is MDHEN, CDR2 SYDVKM, per germline. Here the CDR3 reads CASSPPDSYGYTF. The CDR3 nucleotides are TGTGCCAGCAGTCCCCCGGACAGCTATGGCTACACCTTC.

Details on this clone: Compared with germline, one end of the junction differs, possibly owing to a read error. Other DNA sequences within the sample encode an identical CDR3. This sequence joins TRBV19 and TRBJ1-6, with a weak D call TRBD1 (6 bases). Germline V gene data show CDR1 as LNHDA and CDR2 as SQIVND (reference sequence). The CDR3 loop spans 15 amino acids. The CDR3 bases are TGTGCCAGTAGCCCCGGGGGGGCGAATAATTCCCCCCTCCACTTT. Translated, it gives CASSPGGANNSPLHF.

The chain carries TRBV28 and TRBJ2-5; 8 bases line up with TRBD1. The CDR3 is 14 residues long. Germline CDR1 reads MDHEN; CDR2 reads SYDVKM. Trimming cost V 4 bases and J 5 bases; bases outside gene matches: 6. In DNA, the CDR3 is TGTGCCAGCAGTTCACGACAGGGGACGGAGACCCAGTACTTC. It encodes CASSSRQGTETQYF. Combining the CDR3 with reference TRBV28 and TRBJ2-5 gives the whole variable domain DVKVTQSSRYLVKRTGEKVFLECVQDMDHENMFWYRQDPGLGLRLIYFSYDVKMKEKGDIPEGYSVSREKKERFSLILESASTNQTSMYLCASSSRQGTETQYFGPGTRLLVL.

The chain joins TRBV9 to TRBJ2-5, with 7 bases lining up with TRBD2. The CDR3 spans 12 residues. Losses at the gene ends were 7 bases for V and 7 bases for J; bases not matched to a gene: 7. The germline CDR1 and CDR2 sequences are SGDLS and YYNGEE. The DNA for the CDR3 is TGTGCCAGCGGGGCTAGCGGTGGGACCCAGTACTTC. It specifies CASGASGGTQYF.

The chain recombines TRBV19 with TRBJ1-1, with D maybe TRBD1 (6 bases). The V and J ends lost 4 bases and 5 bases respectively, with 14 bases between them. CDR3 length equals 14 residues. Germline CDR1 and CDR2: LNHDA and SQIVND (reference sequence). CDR3 bases: TGTGCCAGTAGTACGCAGGGGTTAGGAACTGAAGCTTTCTTT. Its translation: CASSTQGLGTEAFF.

V usage is TRBV7-9 and J usage is TRBJ1-2, with 7 positions matching TRBD1. This CDR3 has 14 residues. J was trimmed by 5 bases and V by 1 base; bases with no gene match: 4. Germline assignment: CDR1 SEHNR and CDR2 FQNEAQ (reference sequence). CDR3: CASSLVTGEYGYTF. CDR3 nucleotide sequence: TGTGCCAGCAGCTTAGTAACAGGGGAATATGGCTACACCTTC.

V gene TRBV28 combines with J gene TRBJ1-1; 9 bases match TRBD1. The CDR3 runs to 15 residues. Germline CDR1 reads MDHEN; CDR2 reads SYDVKM. The ends lost 4 bases at V and 2 bases at J; junction bases unmatched: 5. The CDR3 reads CASSSGQGRNTEAFF. In DNA, the CDR3 is TGTGCCAGCAGTTCAGGACAGGGGCGAAACACTGAAGCTTTCTTT.

V is TRBV19 and J is TRBJ1-2; D uncertain. Germline assignment: CDR1 LNHDA and CDR2 SQIVND (reference sequence). V was shortened by 10 bases and J by 4 bases, with 16 bases between the two germline ends. The length of the CDR3 is 13 residues. This chain's CDR3 is CATREGLGYGYTF. CDR3 nucleotide sequence: TGTGCCACCAGAGAGGGTTTAGGCTATGGCTACACCTTC.

This sequence joins TRBV5-1 and TRBJ1-1; possible D gene TRBD1, 6 bases. This CDR3 has 15 residues. Germline V gives CDR1 SGHRS, CDR2 YFSETQ. V was shortened by 2 bases and J by 1 base, with 12 bases between the two germline ends. CDR3 sequence (DNA): TGCGCCAGCAGCTTAGGGACAACACGGAACACTGAAGCTTTCTTT. Encoded protein: CASSLGTTRNTEAFF.

This rearrangement joins TRBV2 to TRBJ2-2, with TRBD1 identical over 12 bases. Germline V gives CDR1 SNHLY, CDR2 FYNNEI. The CDR3 is 15 residues long. Unmatched junction bases numbered 7, after V lost 5 bases and J lost 9 bases. The CDR3 DNA is TGTGCCAGCAGTTCGGGACAGGGGGCCATCCGGGAGCTGTTTTTT. Amino acids: CASSSGQGAIRELFF.

The rearrangement uses TRBV5-1 and TRBJ2-7, with unresolved D. The ends were cut back, 0 bases at V and 2 bases at J, with 9 bases in the middle. This CDR3 is 14 amino acids long. Germline lookup yields CDR1 SGHRS and CDR2 YFSETQ. The CDR3 here is CASSLGDNPYEQYV. CDR3 in DNA: TGCGCCAGCAGCTTGGGTGACAACCCCTACGAGCAGTACGTC.